This record looks at one T cell receptor (beta chain) sequence and its context. The target antigen is unknown. This record belongs to a study of OX40 agonist ivuxolimab in advanced cancers. Study background: Hepatocellular carcinoma, melanoma, renal cell or head and neck cancer occurred in dose-escalation patients.

The study's findings and limits: Compared with CD4+, CD8+ T cells on average had more expanded clones.

Method: immunoSEQ multiplex PCR; TCRdb's copy keeps in-frame clones and lacks some. The sample has approximately 51,000 clones, around 73% seen once. Sequences were derived from CD4+ or CD8+ T cells sorted from blood, sampled in a trial of the OX40 agonist ivuxolimab. The clonotype was recovered from an adult with an advanced solid tumor such as melanoma, head and neck, liver or kidney cancer.

In DNA, the CDR3 is TGTGCCAGCAGTGAAGGGGCAGGCAACAATGAAAAACTGTTTTTT. It translates to CASSEGAGNNEKLFF. This rearrangement joins TRBV2 to TRBJ1-4, with D uncertain. Trimming stripped 1 base from V and 5 bases from J, with 11 bases between. The CDR3 is 15 amino acids. CDR1 SNHLY and CDR2 FYNNEI come from the germline V gene.